Below are 10 T cell receptor beta chains sequenced from a single sample in a study of blood T cell repertoires in COVID-19. Sequencing used immunoSEQ multiplex PCR; TCRdb keeps in-frame clones, though not all of them. The table records roughly 250,000 clones, 75% to 90% of them present only once. The sample taken for sequencing was PBMCs or T cells enriched from blood (not recorded which). These receptors all stem from a middle-aged woman who had been exposed to COVID-19.

The chain combines TRBV13 with TRBJ2-3; 11 nucleotides align to TRBD2. Per the germline V gene, CDR1 is PRHDT and CDR2 is FYEKMQ (reference sequence). V gave up 5 bases and J gave up 2 bases; unmatched junction bases: 6. The CDR3 contains 16 residues. DNA for the CDR3: TGTGCCAGCAGCCCTAAACTAGCGGGAGCCACAGATACGCAGTATTTT. Protein sequence: CASSPKLAGATDTQYF.

The chain combines TRBV5-4 with TRBJ1-2, with 7 positions matching TRBD1. There are 13 residues in the CDR3. From germline, CDR1 is SGHNT and CDR2 YYREEE (reference sequence). The V segment lost 5 bases and the J segment 6 bases; nucleotides outside the gene matches: 7. The CDR3: CASSSTGSDGYTF. The CDR3 coding sequence is TGTGCCAGCAGTTCGACAGGGTCCGATGGCTACACCTTC.

V is TRBV7-8 and J is TRBJ2-3; 10 bases agree with TRBD1. Per the germline V gene, CDR1 is SGHVS and CDR2 is FQNEAQ. This CDR3 is 16 amino acids long. V lost 5 bases to trimming and J lost 4 bases; unmatched junction nucleotides: 9. The CDR3 is CASSPTGQGFADTQYF. The CDR3 bases are TGTGCCAGCAGCCCGACGGGACAGGGGTTTGCAGATACGCAGTATTTT.

The J gene is TRBJ1-6, the V gene TRBV25-1; D is uncertain. The V gene's germline CDR1 is MGHDK and CDR2 SYGVNS. The V end was cut by 2 bases, the J end by 6 bases, with 8 bases between. The CDR3 is 14 amino acids. CDR3 region: CASSEGTGNSPLHF. The CDR3 DNA sequence: TGTGCCAGCAGTGAAGGAACGGGTAATTCACCCCTCCACTTT. The full variable domain, rest sourced from reference TRBV25-1 and TRBJ1-6, is EADIYQTPRYLVIGTGKKITLECSQTMGHDKMYWYQQDPGMELHLIHYSYGVNSTEKGDLSSESTVSRIRTEHFPLTLESARPSHTSQYLCASSEGTGNSPLHFGNGTRLTVT.

The V and J genes are TRBV18 and TRBJ1-5; no clear D. This CDR3 comprises 14 residues. The V end lost 2 bases, the J end lost 3 bases, and 8 bases lay between the germline ends. CDR1 and CDR2 (germline): KGHSH, LQKENI. CDR3 sequence reads: CASSPGQDNQPQHF. In DNA, the CDR3 is TGTGCCAGCTCACCAGGCCAGGACAATCAGCCCCAGCATTTT.

This clone was seen at least ten times. This chain links TRBV21-1 with TRBJ1-6; the table names TRBD1, a call not compared with the DNA. TRBV21-1 corresponds to a pseudogene. The CDR3 contains 18 residues. CDR3 coding DNA: TGTGCCAGCAGCCGAAGAGAGACACACCCAAACGAAGACTCACCCCTCCACTTT. It encodes CASSRRETHPNEDSPLHF.

Here the CDR3 DNA reads TGTGCCAGCAGTGGACAGGGGACCTCTGGCTACACCTTC. Its translation: CASSGQGTSGYTF. The chain employs TRBV6-6 and TRBJ1-2; 9 nucleotides align to TRBD1. Germline values: CDR1 MNHNY, CDR2 SVGAGI (reference sequence). The CDR3 extends over 13 amino acids. The J segment lost 7 bases and the V segment lost 5 bases, leaving 5 bases of the junction unmatched.

The chain joins TRBV28 to TRBJ1-4; D not resolved. The CDR3 is 15 residues long. Trimming left V 6 bases short and J 0 bases short, with 11 bases between. Germline CDR1 and CDR2: MDHEN and SYDVKM. This CDR3 reads CASSVPSATNEKLFF. CDR3 nucleotide sequence: TGTGCCAGCAGCGTGCCCAGTGCAACTAATGAAAAACTGTTTTTT. Full variable domain (remainder filled in from reference TRBV28 and TRBJ1-4): DVKVTQSSRYLVKRTGEKVFLECVQDMDHENMFWYRQDPGLGLRLIYFSYDVKMKEKGDIPEGYSVSREKKERFSLILESASTNQTSMYLCASSVPSATNEKLFFGSGTQLSVL.

A single count supports this clone. The chain couples TRBV5-1 to TRBJ1-2; D unresolved. The CDR3 is 14 residues long. Trimming removed 5 bases at V and 7 bases at J, with 18 bases between. CDR1 is SGHRS and CDR2 is YFSETQ in the germline V gene. CDR3 protein: CASSRRASIVGYTF. In nucleotides, the CDR3 is TGCGCCAGCAGTCGGAGGGCCAGTATTGTTGGCTACACCTTC.

The V and J genes are TRBV28 and TRBJ2-2; 9 nucleotides line up with TRBD1. Trimming removed 4 bases from V and 6 bases from J; junction bases left unmatched: 9. The CDR3 is made up of 16 amino acids. Germline V gene data show CDR1 as MDHEN and CDR2 as SYDVKM. The CDR3 DNA reads TGTGCCAGCAGTTCAAACAGGGGGCGACTGTCCGGGGAGCTGTTTTTT. Amino acids: CASSSNRGRLSGELFF.